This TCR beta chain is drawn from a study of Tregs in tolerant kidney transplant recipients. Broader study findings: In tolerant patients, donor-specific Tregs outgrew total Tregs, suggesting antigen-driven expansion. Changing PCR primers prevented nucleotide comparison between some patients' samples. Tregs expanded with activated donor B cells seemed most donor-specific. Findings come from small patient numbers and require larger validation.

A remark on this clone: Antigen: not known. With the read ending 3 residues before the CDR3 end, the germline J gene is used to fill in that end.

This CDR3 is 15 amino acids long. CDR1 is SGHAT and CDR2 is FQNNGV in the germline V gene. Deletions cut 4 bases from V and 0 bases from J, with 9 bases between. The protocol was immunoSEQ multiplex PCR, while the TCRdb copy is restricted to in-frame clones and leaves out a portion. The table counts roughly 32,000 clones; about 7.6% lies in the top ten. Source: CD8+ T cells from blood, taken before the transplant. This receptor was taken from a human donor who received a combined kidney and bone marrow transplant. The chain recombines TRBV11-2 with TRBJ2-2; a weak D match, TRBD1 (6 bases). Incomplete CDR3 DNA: TGTGCCAGCAGCTGGACAGCTGCGAACACCGGGGAG. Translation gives CASSWTAANTGE. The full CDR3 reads CASSWTAANTGELFF.